The clone carrying this TCR beta chain occurred many times. Germline trimming cut 7 bases from V and 0 bases from J; bases unmatched to any gene: 10. This CDR3 has 17 residues. Germline loops: CDR1 SGHVS, CDR2 FNYEAQ. This specimen belongs to a study of naive and memory T cell subsets. The SP2 primer and nested alpha and beta constant region primers amplified ligated cDNA in four rounds. TCRdb fed the UMI-ligation and nested PCR reads into MiXCR, producing one record per CDR3 protein. The sample lists tens of thousands of distinct CDR3 sequences, approximately 11% seen once, with about 4% in the top ten. Treatment noted: skin biopsy from PPD injection site in Mantoux-positive individual. The library had UMIs added by 3' ligation of an oligonucleotide to TCR cDNA.

The receptor's source is an adult in good health. This chain connects TRBV7-6 to TRBJ2-3, with 10 bases identical to TRBD2. The input for sequencing was skin, taken from a tuberculin skin test site. The DNA of the CDR3 is TGTGCCAGCACCCAGACCACTAGCGGGACAAGCACAGATACGCAGTATTTT. This codes for CASTQTTSGTSTDTQYF.